What follows describes a single T cell receptor (beta chain). This record comes from a study of blood T cell repertoires in COVID-19. Overall study: The origin of the acute and convalescent COVID-19 samples was the United States, Italy and Spain. T cells, B-cell-depleted T cells, or PBMCs supplied cDNA or gDNA.

In the original processing: Nucleated cell number was recorded as an estimate derived from reference gene primer amplification. The protocol was immunoSEQ multiplex PCR, while the TCRdb copy is restricted to in-frame clones and leaves out a portion. That table gives V, J and clone size, and the DNA gave D and trimming. The sample shows about 210,000 clones, about four fifths of them seen only once. The sequencing sample was made of peripheral blood. This TCR came from a man in his fifties or sixties with active or convalescent COVID-19.

The CDR3 region is CASSSLASAGETQYF. The CDR3 DNA reads TGTGCCAGCAGTTCACTAGCGTCTGCGGGAGAGACCCAGTACTTC. This sequence joins TRBV2 and TRBJ2-5, with 7 bases that match TRBD2. The ends lost 5 bases at V and 4 bases at J; junction bases unmatched: 10. Germline-derived CDR1 and CDR2 are SNHLY and FYNNEI. The CDR3 is 15 residues long.